The clone carrying this T cell receptor (beta chain) was seen a single time. CDR3 size: 14 residues. Germline V gene lookup returns CDR1 SGHRS and CDR2 YFSETQ. Trimming cost V 4 bases and J 2 bases; bases outside gene matches: 5. Data came from immunoSEQ multiplex PCR; TCRdb stores just in-frame clones and leaves some out. Seen here are some 240,000 clones, about 86% observed once, and the top ten hold around 3.3%. These data originate in a study of blood T cell repertoires in COVID-19. Across the whole study: T cells, B-cell-depleted T cells, or PBMCs supplied cDNA or gDNA.

The clonotype comes from a woman aged 40 to 49 with acute COVID-19. The sample consisted of PBMCs or T cells enriched from blood (not recorded which). The chain carries TRBV5-1 and TRBJ2-5; 7 bases are a match to TRBD1. CDR3 residues: CASSQGTAQETQYF. The CDR3 DNA follows: TGCGCCAGCAGCCAAGGGACAGCACAAGAGACCCAGTACTTC.